Each of the 20 T cell receptor beta chains below was sequenced from the same sample in a study of neurological immune-mediated disorders. TCRdb used MiXCR to reprocess the 5' RACE reads, holding one entry per CDR3 protein. The table records tens of thousands of distinct CDR3 sequences, nearly 3.5% of them present only once. Sequencing was performed on PBMCs. These receptors originate from a man aged 40-50 years with multiple sclerosis.

The chain joins TRBV20-1 to TRBJ2-2; tentative D call: TRBD2 (6 bases). V was trimmed by 3 bases and J by 4 bases, leaving 12 bases between them. Germline V lookup: CDR1 DFQATT, CDR2 SNEGSKA (reference sequence). The CDR3 is 14 amino acids. The CDR3 nucleotides read TGCAGTGCTAGGTTGGAGGGATCCACCGGGGAGCTGTTTTTT. Amino acids: CSARLEGSTGELFF.

With respect to this clonotype: Since the CDR3 does not end with the conserved phenylalanine or tryptophan, this likely comes from a read error. The chain joins TRBV6-1 to TRBJ1-1, with D unresolved. This CDR3 is built from 13 residues. V was clipped by 5 bases and J by 0 bases, with 7 bases between them. Germline CDR1 reads MNHNS; CDR2 reads SASEGT. The CDR3, as DNA: TGTGCCAGCAGTAACACACTGAACACTGAAGCTTTCAAT. This sequence encodes CASSNTLNTEAFN.

Many counts were recorded for this clonotype. The chain couples TRBV12-3 or TRBV12-4 to TRBJ2-7, with 11 bases lining up with TRBD2. With V trimmed by 5 bases and J by 4 bases, 10 bases remained unmatched. CDR3 length equals 16 residues. CDR3 region: CASSTTGLAARYEQYF. The CDR3 DNA is TGTGCCAGCAGTACCACGGGACTAGCGGCGAGATACGAGCAGTACTTC.

This clonotype was seen at least ten times. The V gene is TRBV28, the J gene TRBJ1-5; TRBD1 might be the D (5 bases). V dropped 2 bases and J dropped 3 bases, with 14 bases sitting between them. Looked up from germline, CDR1 is MDHEN and CDR2 is SYDVKM. There are 16 residues in the CDR3. The CDR3 DNA reads TGTGCCAGCAGTTTAGAGGGGTTAGGAAACAATCAGCCCCAGCATTTT. Its protein is CASSLEGLGNNQPQHF. The variable domain in full, completed from reference TRBV28 and TRBJ1-5, reads DVKVTQSSRYLVKRTGEKVFLECVQDMDHENMFWYRQDPGLGLRLIYFSYDVKMKEKGDIPEGYSVSREKKERFSLILESASTNQTSMYLCASSLEGLGNNQPQHFGDGTRLSIL.

This clonotype was detected ten times or more. V and J are TRBV5-1 and TRBJ2-3, with D possibly called TRBD1 or TRBD2 (6 bases each). This CDR3 is 15 amino acids long. With 0 bases removed from V and 0 bases from J, the gap between germline ends came to 8 bases. From germline, CDR1 is SGHRS and CDR2 YFSETQ. For the CDR3, the DNA is TGCGCCAGCAGCTTGGTCGGGGGCAGCACAGATACGCAGTATTTT. Its translation is CASSLVGGSTDTQYF.

In its sample, this clonotype was seen many times. This chain's CDR3 is CASSLVGGGPHEQYF. DNA of the CDR3: TGTGCCAGCAGCTTAGTGGGGGGAGGGCCTCACGAGCAGTACTTC. V usage is TRBV7-2 and J usage is TRBJ2-7, with 7 bases aligning to TRBD2. Trimming at V came to 1 base and at J to 5 bases, leaving 8 bases not matched to a gene. Germline assignment: CDR1 SGHTA and CDR2 FQGNSA. CDR3 length equals 15 residues.

This clonotype was observed at least ten times. This sequence joins TRBV3-1 and TRBJ2-5; 11 bases are a match to TRBD2. Germline assignment: CDR1 LGHDT and CDR2 YNNKEL (reference sequence). This CDR3 comprises 17 residues. V shed 3 bases and J 1 base; nucleotides not matched to a gene: 7. In DNA, the CDR3 is TGTGCCAGCAGCCATCCCCGACTAGCGGGACCCCAAGAGACCCAGTACTTC. Translated, it gives CASSHPRLAGPQETQYF.

This clonotype was seen at least ten times. A read error may be the cause here, since a much bigger clone is one base away. V usage is TRBV5-1 and J usage is TRBJ2-6, with D perhaps matching TRBD1 (5 bases). Per germline, CDR1 SGHRS and CDR2 YFSETQ. CDR3 length: 17 residues. DNA for the CDR3: TGCGCCAGCAGCTTGGAACGGCCGGGCTCTGGGGCCAAAGTCCTGACTTTC. Translating it yields CASSLERPGSGAKVLTF.

Ten or more counts support this clonotype. The rearrangement uses TRBV5-1 and TRBJ1-1, with D unresolved. The CDR3 consists of 13 residues. V lost 1 base and J lost 4, with 8 bases in between. Per germline, CDR1 SGHRS and CDR2 YFSETQ. The CDR3 loop reads CASSLTGSTEAFF. The CDR3 DNA sequence: TGCGCCAGCAGCTTGACGGGGAGCACTGAAGCTTTCTTT.

This clonotype was detected ten times or more. This chain links TRBV12-3 or TRBV12-4 with TRBJ1-1; D possibly corresponds to TRBD1 (6 bases). The CDR3 spans 12 residues. V dropped 6 bases and J dropped 10 bases, with 15 bases sitting between them. The CDR3 bases are TGTGCCAGCAGACAGACCGAGGGGGGAGCTTTCTTT. It translates to CASRQTEGGAFF.

This clonotype was recorded many times. The chain has TRBV3-1 and TRBJ1-1; the D is unclear. The CDR3 is made up of 16 amino acids. The V and J ends lost 4 bases and 1 base respectively, with 16 bases between them. Germline CDR1 LGHDT, CDR2 YNNKEL (reference sequence). The CDR3 region is CASSPTYASGNTEAFF. The CDR3 DNA reads as TGTGCCAGCAGCCCTACCTACGCTAGCGGGAACACTGAAGCTTTCTTT.

This clonotype was seen repeatedly, ten times or more. This sequence joins TRBV20-1 and TRBJ1-2; the D gene is possibly TRBD1 (5 bases). Trimming shortened V by 1 base and J by 7 bases, and 16 bases separated the two germline ends. Germline V gene data show CDR1 as DFQATT and CDR2 as SNEGSKA (reference sequence). The CDR3 has 14 residues. The CDR3 bases are TGCAGTGCTAGAGGCGAGTCGGGGGTAGGTGGCTACACCTTC. Translation gives CSARGESGVGGYTF.

This clonotype was found many times. The chain has TRBV12-3 or TRBV12-4 and TRBJ2-3; possible D gene TRBD1, 6 bases. V lost 7 bases and J 6 bases, leaving 11 bases between the germline ends. The CDR3 loop spans 12 amino acids. As DNA, the CDR3 is TGTGCCAGCAACAGGGCGGTTGATACGCAGTATTTT. Translating it yields CASNRAVDTQYF.

This clonotype was seen at least ten times. This rearrangement joins TRBV7-2 to TRBJ2-7; 11 bases agree with TRBD2. Trimming took 5 bases from V and 6 from J; bases not matched to a gene: 9. CDR3 length: 15 amino acids. Germline loops: CDR1 SGHTA, CDR2 FQGNSA. CDR3 nucleotide sequence: TGTGCCAGCAGCGCTGGGACTAGCGGTGTGGGCGAGCAGTACTTC. The encoded protein is CASSAGTSGVGEQYF. Full variable domain (outside the CDR3, taken from reference TRBV7-2 and TRBJ2-7): GAGVSQSPSNKVTEKGKDVELRCDPISGHTALYWYRQSLGQGLEFLIYFQGNSAPDKSGLPSDRFSAERTGGSVSTLTIQRTQQEDSAVYLCASSAGTSGVGEQYFGPGTRLTVT.

This clonotype was detected many times. The rearrangement uses TRBV9 and TRBJ2-1; D is uncertain. V was trimmed by 3 bases and J by 4 bases, leaving 5 bases between them. In germline, CDR1 is SGDLS, CDR2 YYNGEE. The CDR3 has 12 residues. The chain's CDR3 is CASSDEYNEQFF. Here the CDR3 DNA reads TGTGCCAGCAGCGACGAGTACAATGAGCAGTTCTTC.

The table lists this clonotype with many counts. The chain combines TRBV6-5 with TRBJ2-3; 9 positions match TRBD1. In germline, CDR1 is MNHEY, CDR2 SVGAGI. The CDR3 is made up of 14 amino acids. V lost 6 bases, J lost 3 bases, and 4 bases stayed unmatched. This CDR3 is CASRTGGRTDTQYF. Written as DNA, the CDR3 is TGTGCCAGCAGGACAGGGGGAAGGACAGATACGCAGTATTTT.

The chain joins TRBV27 to TRBJ1-2, with TRBD1 identical over 8 bases. This CDR3 contains 14 residues. Germline CDR1 reads MNHEY; CDR2 reads SMNVEV (reference sequence). Trimming took 8 bases from V and 5 from J; bases not matched to a gene: 10. In DNA, the CDR3 is TGTGCCAGCCCTCCCAACAGGGGGGGTTATGGCTACACCTTC. Translated, it gives CASPPNRGGYGYTF.

Remarks on this clonotype: A read error may be the cause here, since a much bigger clone is one base away. The CDR3 DNA sequence: TGCGCCAGCAGCTTGTTGAATTCCTCAAATGAGCAGTTCTTC. This codes for CASSLLNSSNEQFF. The rearrangement links TRBV5-1 to TRBJ2-1, with D hard to call. The V end lost 1 base, the J end lost 7 bases, and 12 bases lay between the germline ends. Germline lookup yields CDR1 SGHRS and CDR2 YFSETQ. The CDR3 totals 14 residues.

There are many counts of this clonotype. The rearrangement uses TRBV9 and TRBJ1-2; no reliable D call. V lost 0 bases to trimming and J lost 10 bases, with 13 bases between them. Germline V gene lookup returns CDR1 SGDLS and CDR2 YYNGEE. The CDR3 extends over 13 amino acids. The CDR3 region is CASSVDEVLDYTF. In DNA form, the CDR3 reads TGTGCCAGCAGCGTAGACGAGGTCCTGGACTACACCTTC.

This clonotype was seen at least ten times. The CDR3 sequence is CASTPHLGGGTEAFF. The CDR3 DNA reads TGTGCCAGCACCCCTCACTTAGGGGGCGGGACTGAAGCTTTCTTT. This chain connects TRBV11-2 to TRBJ1-1, with 7 bases aligning to TRBD1. J was trimmed by 5 bases and V by 7 bases; bases with no gene match: 13. The CDR3 totals 15 residues. CDR1 is SGHAT and CDR2 is FQNNGV in the germline V gene.